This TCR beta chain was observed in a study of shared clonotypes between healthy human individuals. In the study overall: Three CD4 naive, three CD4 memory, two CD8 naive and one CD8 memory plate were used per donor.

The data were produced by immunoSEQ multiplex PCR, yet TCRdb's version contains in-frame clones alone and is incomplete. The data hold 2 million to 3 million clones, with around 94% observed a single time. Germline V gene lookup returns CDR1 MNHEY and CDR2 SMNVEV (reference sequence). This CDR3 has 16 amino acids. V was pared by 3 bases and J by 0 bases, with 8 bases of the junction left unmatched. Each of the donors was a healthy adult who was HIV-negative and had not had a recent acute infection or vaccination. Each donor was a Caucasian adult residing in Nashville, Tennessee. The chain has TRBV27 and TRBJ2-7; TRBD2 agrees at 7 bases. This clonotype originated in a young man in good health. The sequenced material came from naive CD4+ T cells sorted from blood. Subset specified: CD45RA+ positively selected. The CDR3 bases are TGTGCCAGCAGTTTCCACCTGCGGGGGACCTCCTACGAGCAGTACTTC. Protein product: CASSFHLRGTSYEQYF.